This TCR beta chain was recovered during a study of T-cell memory formation after mild COVID-19. Study details: Among the donors, TCR clusters were largely specific to each donor. Findings and limits, study-wide: A second wave expanding day 15 to 37 was CD4+-biased; contracting clones were balanced.

In its sample, this clonotype was seen many times. Its antigen is not identified. The V gene's germline CDR1 is SGHKS and CDR2 YYEKEE (reference sequence). The CDR3 runs to 16 residues. Deletions cut 4 bases from V and 0 bases from J, with 14 bases between. TCRdb re-analysed the 5' RACE reads in MiXCR, keeping a single row per CDR3 protein. This table holds fewer than 200,000 distinct CDR3 sequences, 13% found once. V usage is TRBV5-5 and J usage is TRBJ2-4, with D possibly TRBD1 on 5 matching bases. Sample: PBMCs or a T cell subset sorted from them (not recorded which). This clonotype originated in a man aged 18 to 30 who had mild COVID-19 (a few samples of this study predate the infection). Cell type and time point are not known. CDR3 sequence: CASSPRVLLAKNIQYF. The CDR3 DNA sequence: TGTGCCAGCAGCCCCAGGGTCTTACTAGCCAAAAACATTCAGTACTTC. Filled out from reference TRBV5-5 and TRBJ2-4, the complete variable domain reads DAGVTQSPTHLIKTRGQQVTLRCSPISGHKSVSWYQQVLGQGPQFIFQYYEKEERGRGNFPDRFSARQFPNYSSELNVNALLLGDSALYLCASSPRVLLAKNIQYFGAGTRLSVL.